These T cell receptor beta chains were read from a single sample in a study of OX40 agonist ivuxolimab in advanced cancers. Sequenced by immunoSEQ multiplex PCR; TCRdb stores in-frame clones only, minus some. Altogether some 66,000 clones are present, roughly 73% being singletons, with the ten largest covering roughly 1.6%. The sequencing used CD4+ or CD8+ T cells sorted from blood, collected in a trial of the OX40 agonist ivuxolimab. These receptor sequences come from an adult with an advanced solid tumor such as melanoma, head and neck, liver or kidney cancer. Each CDR3 is given with its conserved first and last residue.

CDR3aa | v_gene | len
CASSFGQNHEQFF | TRBV5-4 | 13
CASRSTSGASTEAFF | TRBV5-1 | 15
CASSLAAKTVNTEAFF | TRBV5-4 | 16
CASSPPGTVTYEQYF | TRBV18 | 15
CASSFGGGDEKLFF | TRBV5-1 | 14
CASSNNRGGYTF | TRBV6-5 | 12
CASSADRSSYEQYF | TRBV7-9 | 14
CAISDRQTIGGYTF | TRBV10-3 | 14
CASSNDRGELFF | TRBV7-2 | 12
CASSQRGVEGTGELFF | TRBV11-2 | 16
CASSLDQSEKLFF | TRBV5-6 | 13
CASSPLWGGAGVHTEAFF | TRBV19 | 18
CASSPPDGTEAFF | TRBV18 | 13
CASSFVRDHGYTF | TRBV27 | 13
CASSLQGPNTEAFF | TRBV7-9 | 14
CASSNTGHSPLHF | TRBV7-3 | 13
CSASGYEQYF | TRBV20-1 | 10
CASQLFSRGVSTDTQYF | TRBV7-8 | 17
CASSQGRTNTGELFF | TRBV4-1 | 15
CASSPKVGEQFF | TRBV18 | 12
CASSPLRSTDTQYF | TRBV18 | 14
CASSEEPAAGANVLTF | TRBV2 | 16